This TCR beta chain was sequenced during a study of cytomegalovirus exposure and HLA in healthy donors. Study-level findings and limits: Later on, an analysis tied 15,000 to 20,000 TCR beta sequences to HLA alleles at 0.05 false discovery rate. In all likelihood, a cluster of highly shared sequence variants was a sequencing artifact.

With 60 Vbeta and 13 Jbeta primers, the PCR was carried out. Repertoires were generated with immunoSEQ multiplex PCR, while TCRdb's copy carries only in-frame clones and drops some. The table shows about 130,000 clones, with around 78% occurring only once. For this clone: As yet, its antigen is unknown.

Germline CDR1 and CDR2: SGHKS and YYEKEE (reference sequence). CDR3 length: 15 amino acids. V shed 2 bases and J 3 bases; nucleotides not matched to a gene: 5. Specimen: PBMCs. The chain joins TRBV5-5 to TRBJ1-5; 7 bases fit TRBD1. The receptor was derived from a woman aged 40 to 50 in good health and CMV-seronegative. The CDR3 sequence: CASSLGDRVNQPQHF. In nucleotides, the CDR3 is TGTGCCAGCAGCTTAGGGGACAGAGTCAATCAGCCCCAGCATTTT.